This T cell receptor (beta chain) appears in the sequencing data of a study of T cell responses to AZD1222 COVID-19 vaccine. Whole-study findings and limits: Researchers took repertoire samples only after the peak T cell response had come. Close to half of spike-specific TCRs reportedly recognize unmutated variant regions. Donors skewed white British and female; clonal diversity was possibly underestimated. Baseline antibody screening turned up just six or seven seropositive AZD1222 recipients.

The germline CDR1 and CDR2 sequences are MDHEN and SYDVKM. The CDR3 length is 17 residues. V was cut by 3 bases and J by 2 bases, with 19 bases left in between. Measured with immunoSEQ multiplex PCR; TCRdb has only the in-frame clones, and not every one. Seen here are more than 35,000 clones, 75% to 85% observed once, and the top ten hold roughly half. As concerns this clone: Its cognate antigen is unknown.

The source material was peripheral blood, sampled on day 0 of AZD1222 vaccination. The clonotype comes from an adult in good health. J is TRBJ1-1 and V is TRBV28, with D perhaps matching TRBD1 (5 bases). CDR3 DNA: TGTGCCAGCAGTTTCTGGGACCCTGTATCCCCCAACACTGAAGCTTTCTTT. Amino acid sequence: CASSFWDPVSPNTEAFF.